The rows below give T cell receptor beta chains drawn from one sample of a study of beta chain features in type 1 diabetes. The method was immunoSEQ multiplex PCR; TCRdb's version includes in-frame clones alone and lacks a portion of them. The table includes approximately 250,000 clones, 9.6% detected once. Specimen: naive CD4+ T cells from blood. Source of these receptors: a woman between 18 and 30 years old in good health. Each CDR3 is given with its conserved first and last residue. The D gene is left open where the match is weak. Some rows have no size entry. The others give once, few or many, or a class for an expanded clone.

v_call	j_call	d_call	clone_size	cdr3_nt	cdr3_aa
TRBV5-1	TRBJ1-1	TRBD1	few	TGCGCCAGCAGCACCTCAGGGGGTTACACTGAAGCTTTCTTT	CASSTSGGYTEAFF
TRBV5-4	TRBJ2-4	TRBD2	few	TGTGCCAGCAGCTTTCAGGGACTAGCGGGACCGCGCACCAAAAACATTCAGTACTTC	CASSFQGLAGPRTKNIQYF
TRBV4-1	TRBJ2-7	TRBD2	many	TGCGCCAGCAGCCAAGATCAGGGACTAGCCGAGCAGTACTTC	CASSQDQGLAEQYF
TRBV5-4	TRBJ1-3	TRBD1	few	TGTGCCATCGGGACAGCTGGAAACACCATATATTTT	CAIGTAGNTIYF
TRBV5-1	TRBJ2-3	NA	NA	TGCGCCAGCAGTTGGACTCCTTTTACGGCCACAGATACGCAGTATTTT	CASSWTPFTATDTQYF
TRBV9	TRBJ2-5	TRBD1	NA	TGTGCCAGCAGCGTGGCCCTGGGACAGGCTCAAGAGACCCAGTACTTC	CASSVALGQAQETQYF
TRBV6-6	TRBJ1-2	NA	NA	TGTGCCAGCAGGGACACGGCAGGGTCACTGGGGGGCTACACCTTC	CASRDTAGSLGGYTF
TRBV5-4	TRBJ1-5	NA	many	TGTGCCAGCAGCTTGGACTCTGGTCAGCCCCAGCATTTT	CASSLDSGQPQHF
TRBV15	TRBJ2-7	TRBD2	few	TGTGCCACCAGCAGTTTTAGCGGGAGACCCTACGAGCAGTACTTC	CATSSFSGRPYEQYF
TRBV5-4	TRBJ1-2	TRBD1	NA	TGTGCCAGCAGCTCCCCAGGGGGCTCGGTCACCTTC	CASSSPGGSVTF
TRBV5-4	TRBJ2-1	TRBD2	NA	TGTGCCAGCAGCCTGACTAGCAACAATGAGCAGTTCTTC	CASSLTSNNEQFF
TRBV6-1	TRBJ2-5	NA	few	TGTGCCAGCTGCCCGACAGCTCAAGAGACCCAGTACTTC	CASCPTAQETQYF
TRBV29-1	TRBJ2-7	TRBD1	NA	TGCAGCGTTGAAGTAGGACAGGGGGGGGGCGAGCAGTACTTC	CSVEVGQGGGEQYF
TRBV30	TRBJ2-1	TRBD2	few	TGTGCCTGGAGTGCCCGGACTAGCGGGAGCTACAATGAGCAGTTCTTC	CAWSARTSGSYNEQFF
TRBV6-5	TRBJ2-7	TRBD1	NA	TGTGCCAGCGGACAGGGAGGCTCCTACGAGCAGTACTTC	CASGQGGSYEQYF
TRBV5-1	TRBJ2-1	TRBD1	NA	TGCGCCAGCAGCGATGGGACAGGGGGAAATGAGCAGTTCTTC	CASSDGTGGNEQFF
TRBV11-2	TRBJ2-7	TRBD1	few	TGTGCCAGTCAGACCGGGACAGGGTTCTCCTACGAGCAGTACTTC	CASQTGTGFSYEQYF
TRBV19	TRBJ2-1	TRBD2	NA	TGTGCCACTAGCGGGAGTCTTTACAATGAGCAGTTCTTC	CATSGSLYNEQFF
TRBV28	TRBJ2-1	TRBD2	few	TGTGCCAGCGGGGATGGGGGGGTCGCCTACAATGAGCAGTTCTTC	CASGDGGVAYNEQFF
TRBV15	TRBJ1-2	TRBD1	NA	TGTGCCACCAGCAGAAAAACAGGGGGCCTCGGATCTAACTATGGCTACACCTTC	CATSRKTGGLGSNYGYTF
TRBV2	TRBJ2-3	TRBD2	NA	TGTGCCAGCAACCTAGCGGGGATGGCAGATACGCAGTATTTT	CASNLAGMADTQYF
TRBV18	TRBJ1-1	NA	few	TGTGCCAGCTCACCACCAAGGACAACGAACACTGAAGCTTTCTTT	CASSPPRTTNTEAFF
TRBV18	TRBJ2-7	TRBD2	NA	TGTGCCAGCTCATCCCGGACTAGCGGGGTAACCTACGAGCAGTACTTC	CASSSRTSGVTYEQYF
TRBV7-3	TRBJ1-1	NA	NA	TGTGCCAGCAGCTCTTCCAGGGACACTGAAGCTTTCTTT	CASSSSRDTEAFF
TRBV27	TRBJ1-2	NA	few	TGTGCCAGCAGTTCGTGGGGGCCATCGGAAGGCTACACCTTC	CASSSWGPSEGYTF
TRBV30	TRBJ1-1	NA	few	TGTGCCTGGAACAGGGTGGGTACTGAAGCTTTCTTT	CAWNRVGTEAFF
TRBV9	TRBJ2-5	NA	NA	TGTGCCAGCAGCGTAGCTTCTCGCGGGGAGACCCAGTACTTC	CASSVASRGETQYF
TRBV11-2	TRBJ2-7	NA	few	TGTGCCAGCAGCTTAGATCCCCTCCCGACAGGCCACGAGCAGTACTTC	CASSLDPLPTGHEQYF
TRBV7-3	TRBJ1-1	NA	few	TGTGCCAGCAGCTTAACTATGAACACTGAAGCTTTCTTT	CASSLTMNTEAFF
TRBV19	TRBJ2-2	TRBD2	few	TGTGCCAGTAGTAGAGTAGCGGGGGACACCGGGGAGCTGTTTTTT	CASSRVAGDTGELFF
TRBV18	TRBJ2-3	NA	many	TGTGCCAGCTCACCAGAACAAGTGAATGTGCAGTATTTT	CASSPEQVNVQYF
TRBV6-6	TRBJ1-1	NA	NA	TGTGCCACAGGAAGACAAGGGAACACTGAAGCTTTCTTT	CATGRQGNTEAFF
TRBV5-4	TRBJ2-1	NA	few	TGTGCCAGCAGCTTCGGAGGGCCGGTTGCCAATGAGCAGTTCTTC	CASSFGGPVANEQFF
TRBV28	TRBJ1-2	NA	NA	TGTGCCAGCAGCAGTAACTATGGCTACACCTTC	CASSSNYGYTF
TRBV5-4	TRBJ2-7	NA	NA	TGTGCCAGCAGCGTGGCCCTAGGAGAGCAGTACTTC	CASSVALGEQYF
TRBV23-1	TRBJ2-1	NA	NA	TGCGCCAGCAGCCGAGACGGCGGCAATGAGCAGTTCTTC	CASSRDGGNEQFF
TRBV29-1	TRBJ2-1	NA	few	TGCAGCGTTGTGAACAGCGGTACGATGCAGTTCTTC	CSVVNSGTMQFF
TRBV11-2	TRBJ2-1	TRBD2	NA	TGTGCCAGCAGCTTAGTCGGGGGGAGTGGGAATGAGCAGTTCTTC	CASSLVGGSGNEQFF
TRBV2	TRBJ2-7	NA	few	TGTGCCAGCAGTGAATTGGGACACCTCTCCTACGAGCAGTACTTC	CASSELGHLSYEQYF
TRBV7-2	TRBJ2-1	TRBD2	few	TGTGCCAGCAGCCCCTTGACTAGCGGGAGGTATGAGCAGTTCTTC	CASSPLTSGRYEQFF
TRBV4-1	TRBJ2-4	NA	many	TGCGCCAGCAGCCAAGGGCTAGGCGCGTCCAAAAACATTCAGTACTTC	CASSQGLGASKNIQYF
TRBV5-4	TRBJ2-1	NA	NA	TGTGCCAGCAGCCCGCGGGTGGGGCAGGGGGAGCAGTTCTTC	CASSPRVGQGEQFF
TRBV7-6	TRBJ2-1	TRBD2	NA	TGTGCCAGCAGCTCGGGACTAGCGGGGGGAAACAATGAGCAGTTCTTC	CASSSGLAGGNNEQFF
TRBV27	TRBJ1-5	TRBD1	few	TGTGCCAGCGCTCCGCGGACAGGGGGTTTTGTTCAGCCCCAGCATTTT	CASAPRTGGFVQPQHF
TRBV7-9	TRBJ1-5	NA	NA	TGTGCCAGCAGCTTAGACGGGCAGCCCCAGCATTTT	CASSLDGQPQHF
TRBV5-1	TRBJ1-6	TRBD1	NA	TGCGCCAGCAGCTTATCGGGACAGCTCTATAATTCACCCCTCCACTTT	CASSLSGQLYNSPLHF
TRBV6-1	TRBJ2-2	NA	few	TGTGCCAGCAGTGAAGCGCGGCTGATCGGGGGGAACACCGGGGAGCTGTTTTTT	CASSEARLIGGNTGELFF
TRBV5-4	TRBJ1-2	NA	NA	TGTGCCAGCAGCTTCCCTGGGGGGGCGGCGGGCTACACCTTC	CASSFPGGAAGYTF
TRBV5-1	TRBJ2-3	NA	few	TGCGCCAGCGGGGGCGCGGCTAGCACAGATACGCAGTATTTT	CASGGAASTDTQYF